This passage covers 6 T cell receptor beta chains from one sample sequenced in a study of pediatric ulcerative colitis. The repertoire was sequenced with immunoSEQ multiplex PCR; TCRdb's copy has only in-frame clones and lacks some. The sample holds under 70,000 clones; around 86% are singletons and the top ten take about 1.5%. Input material: blood. The receptors originated from a boy younger than 18 who was a control in a study of pediatric ulcerative colitis.

In its sample, this clone was seen a few times. The chain carries TRBV5-1 and TRBJ1-2, with D maybe TRBD1 (5 bases). CDR3 length: 13 residues. Germline V gives CDR1 SGHRS, CDR2 YFSETQ. V was shortened by 4 bases and J by 3 bases, with 10 bases between the two germline ends. The CDR3 sequence: CASSLGEDYGYTF. In DNA, the CDR3 is TGCGCCAGCAGCCTAGGGGAGGACTATGGCTACACCTTC.

This chain links TRBV27 with TRBJ2-6; no firm D call. This CDR3 has 14 residues. Looked up from germline, CDR1 is MNHEY and CDR2 is SMNVEV (reference sequence). V was trimmed by 6 bases and J by 4 bases, leaving 10 bases between them. CDR3 coding DNA: TGTGCCAGCAGATGGGCTAAGGGGGCCAACGTCCTGACTTTC. Translated, it gives CASRWAKGANVLTF.

The rearrangement links TRBV19 to TRBJ2-7; TRBD1 is a possible D gene (6 bases). The CDR3 has 15 residues. Looked up from germline, CDR1 is LNHDA and CDR2 is SQIVND (reference sequence). V dropped 5 bases and J dropped 4 bases, with 18 bases sitting between them. CDR3 in amino acids: CASSGGHGENYEQYF. DNA of the CDR3: TGTGCCAGTAGTGGGGGACATGGAGAAAATTACGAGCAGTACTTC.

The table lists this clone with a count of one. This rearrangement joins TRBV7-2 to TRBJ1-2; a weak D match, TRBD1 (5 bases). With 6 bases removed from V and 1 base from J, the gap between germline ends came to 12 bases. This CDR3 is built from 14 residues. CDR1 SGHTA and CDR2 FQGNSA come from the germline V gene. CDR3 in amino acids: CASREGHFNYGYTF. As DNA, the CDR3 is TGTGCCAGCAGGGAAGGACACTTTAACTATGGCTACACCTTC.

This clone occurred once. The gene calls are TRBV23-1 and TRBJ2-7; no definite D call. TRBV23-1 is filed as an ORF, its function uncertain. Trimming shortened V by 8 bases and J by 5 bases, and 19 bases separated the two germline ends. The CDR3 is 14 residues long. This CDR3 reads CASPSGVRLNEQYF. The CDR3 DNA sequence: TGCGCCAGCCCATCCGGCGTCCGACTGAACGAGCAGTACTTC.

This clone was seen once. The rearrangement links TRBV10-3 to TRBJ1-4; 9 bases are a match to TRBD1. V shed 2 bases, J shed 6 bases, and the junction held 1 base outside the gene matches. This CDR3 comprises 14 residues. Per the germline V gene, CDR1 is ENHRY and CDR2 is SYGVKD. The CDR3 reads CAISEDRGYEKLFF. The CDR3 DNA is TGTGCCATCAGTGAGGACAGGGGGTATGAAAAACTGTTTTTT.